One sample yielded the 5 T cell receptor beta chains listed below, sequenced in a study of cytomegalovirus exposure and HLA in healthy donors. The table came from immunoSEQ multiplex PCR; TCRdb's copy has only in-frame clones and leaves some out. The sample has fewer than 250,000 clones, around nine tenths seen once. Source material: PBMCs. The receptors were gathered from a man between 18 and 29 years old in good health and CMV-seronegative.

This chain connects TRBV29-1 to TRBJ2-5; tentative D call: TRBD2 (5 bases). The ends were cut back, 4 bases at V and 4 bases at J, with 10 bases in the middle. There are 12 residues in the CDR3. Germline CDR1 is SQVTM and CDR2 is ANQGSEA. CDR3 in amino acids: CSVGPSRETQYF. CDR3 in DNA: TGCAGCGTTGGCCCTAGCAGAGAGACCCAGTACTTC.

The V gene is TRBV28, the J gene TRBJ2-1; 14 bases align to TRBD2. The J segment lost 7 bases and the V segment lost 8 bases, leaving 4 bases of the junction unmatched. CDR1 is MDHEN, CDR2 SYDVKM, per germline. The CDR3 consists of 14 residues. The CDR3 loop is CASGRTSGRNEQFF. As DNA, the CDR3 is TGTGCCAGCGGACGGACTAGCGGGAGGAATGAGCAGTTCTTC.

CDR3 sequence: CASSEYSWPDTQYF. Here the CDR3 DNA reads TGTGCCAGCAGTGAGTACAGCTGGCCCGATACGCAGTATTTT. This rearrangement joins TRBV2 to TRBJ2-3; no firm D call. Trimming took 3 bases from V and 6 from J, leaving 13 bases between them. CDR1 is SNHLY and CDR2 is FYNNEI in the germline V gene. The CDR3 length is 14 residues.

V usage is TRBV11-3 and J usage is TRBJ2-7; 10 bases match TRBD1. CDR3 length equals 16 residues. Germline V gene lookup returns CDR1 SGHNT and CDR2 YENEEA. The V segment lost 3 bases and the J segment 6 bases; nucleotides outside the gene matches: 11. The CDR3 nucleotides read TGTGCCAGCAGCTTTTCAACCGGGACAGGGGAAGGCGAGCAGTACTTC. Translated, it gives CASSFSTGTGEGEQYF.

The chain recombines TRBV5-4 with TRBJ2-1, with a weak D call TRBD2 (5 bases). The CDR3 has 16 amino acids. CDR1 and CDR2 from the germline V gene are SGHNT and YYREEE (reference sequence). Deletions cut 4 bases from V and 11 bases from J, with 25 bases between. CDR3 coding DNA: TGTGCCAGCAGCCAAGAAACTAGTTCGTCCCCCCAGCAGCAGTTCTTC. Translated, it gives CASSQETSSSPQQQFF.